In its sample, the clone carrying this T cell receptor (beta chain) was seen many times. As yet, its antigen is unknown. The data were obtained in a study of response to subunit inactivated influenza vaccine. Whole-study findings and limits: The authors suggested that few new T cells are recruited per seasonal influenza vaccination.

One entry per CDR3 protein results from TCRdb running MiXCR on the RT-PCR reads. The table includes 540,000 or so distinct CDR3 sequences, approximately 12% detected once. The V gene end was trimmed by 2 bases and the J gene end by 2 bases; junction bases not matched to a gene: 1. In germline, CDR1 is DFQATT, CDR2 SNEGSKA (reference sequence). The CDR3 consists of 13 residues. The source material was PBMCs from blood, sampled 40 to 50 days after vaccination. This chain uses TRBV20-1 with TRBJ2-7; TRBD1 agrees at 9 bases. This TCR came from a man in his forties or fifties who received an inactivated influenza vaccine. The CDR3 DNA follows: TGCAGTGCTAGAAGGGACAGGGCCTACGAGCAGTACTTC. It codes for CSARRDRAYEQYF.